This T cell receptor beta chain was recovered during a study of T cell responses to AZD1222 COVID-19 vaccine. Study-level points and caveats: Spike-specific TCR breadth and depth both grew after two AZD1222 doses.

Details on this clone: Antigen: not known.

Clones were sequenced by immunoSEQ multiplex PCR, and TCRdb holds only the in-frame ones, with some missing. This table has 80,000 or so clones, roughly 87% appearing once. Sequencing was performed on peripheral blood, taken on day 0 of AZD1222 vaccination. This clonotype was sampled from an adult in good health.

CDR3 residues: CSVPGTSAKETQYF. The CDR3 region has the DNA TGCAGCGTGCCCGGGACTAGCGCAAAAGAGACCCAGTACTTC. The V call is TRBV29-1, the J call TRBJ2-5; 10 positions match TRBD2. Germline loops: CDR1 SQVTM, CDR2 ANQGSEA. There are 14 residues in the CDR3. Unmatched junction bases numbered 7, after V lost 6 bases and J lost 3 bases. Full variable domain (remainder filled in from reference TRBV29-1 and TRBJ2-5): SAVISQKPSRDICQRGTSLTIQCQVDSQVTMMFWYRQQPGQSLTLIATANQGSEATYESGFVIDKFPISRPNLTFSTLTVSNMSPEDSSIYLCSVPGTSAKETQYFGPGTRLLVL.